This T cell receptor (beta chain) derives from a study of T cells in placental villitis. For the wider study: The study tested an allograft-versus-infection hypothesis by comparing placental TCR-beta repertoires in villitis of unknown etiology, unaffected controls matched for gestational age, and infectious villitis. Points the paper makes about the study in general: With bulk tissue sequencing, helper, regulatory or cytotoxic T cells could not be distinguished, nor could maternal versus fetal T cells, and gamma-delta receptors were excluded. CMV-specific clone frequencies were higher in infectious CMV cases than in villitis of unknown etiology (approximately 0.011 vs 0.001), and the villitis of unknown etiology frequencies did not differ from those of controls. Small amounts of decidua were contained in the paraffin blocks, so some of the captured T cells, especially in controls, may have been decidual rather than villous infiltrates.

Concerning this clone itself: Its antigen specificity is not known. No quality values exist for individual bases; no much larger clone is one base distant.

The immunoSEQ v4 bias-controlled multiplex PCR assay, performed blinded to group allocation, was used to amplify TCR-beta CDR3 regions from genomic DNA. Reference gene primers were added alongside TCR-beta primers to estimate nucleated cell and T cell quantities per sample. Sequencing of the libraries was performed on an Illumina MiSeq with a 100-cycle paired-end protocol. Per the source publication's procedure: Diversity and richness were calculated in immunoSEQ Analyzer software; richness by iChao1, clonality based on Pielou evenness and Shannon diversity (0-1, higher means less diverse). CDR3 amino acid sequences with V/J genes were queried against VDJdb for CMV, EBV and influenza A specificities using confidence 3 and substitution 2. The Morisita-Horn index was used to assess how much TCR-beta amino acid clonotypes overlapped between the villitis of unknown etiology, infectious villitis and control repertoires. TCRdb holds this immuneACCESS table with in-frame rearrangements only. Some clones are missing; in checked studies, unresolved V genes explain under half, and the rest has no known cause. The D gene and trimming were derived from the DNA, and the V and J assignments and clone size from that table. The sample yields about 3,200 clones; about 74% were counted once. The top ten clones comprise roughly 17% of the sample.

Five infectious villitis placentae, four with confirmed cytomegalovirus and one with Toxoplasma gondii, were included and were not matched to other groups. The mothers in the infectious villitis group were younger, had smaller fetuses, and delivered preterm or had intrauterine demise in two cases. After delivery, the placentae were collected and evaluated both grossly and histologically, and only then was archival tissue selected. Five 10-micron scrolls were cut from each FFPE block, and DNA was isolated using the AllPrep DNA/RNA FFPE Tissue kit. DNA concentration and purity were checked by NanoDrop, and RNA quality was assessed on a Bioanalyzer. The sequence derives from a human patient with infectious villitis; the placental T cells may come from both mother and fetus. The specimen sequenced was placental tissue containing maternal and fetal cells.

The CDR3 in this case is CASSPAGGPYGYTF. The sequenced DNA is TGTGCCAGCAGCCCGGCGGGGGGGCCCTATGGCTACACCTTC. Rearrangement joined TRBV11-2 to TRBJ1-2; 6 matching bases give a weak D call of TRBD1. At the junction V is shortened by 5 bases and J by 4 bases, with 14 bases in between. Spanning cysteine to phenylalanine, the CDR3 consists of 14 amino acids. Only the CDR3 region is kept as DNA, spanning 42 bases read in frame from base 1. CDR1 SGHAT and CDR2 FQNNGV are derived from the germline V gene.